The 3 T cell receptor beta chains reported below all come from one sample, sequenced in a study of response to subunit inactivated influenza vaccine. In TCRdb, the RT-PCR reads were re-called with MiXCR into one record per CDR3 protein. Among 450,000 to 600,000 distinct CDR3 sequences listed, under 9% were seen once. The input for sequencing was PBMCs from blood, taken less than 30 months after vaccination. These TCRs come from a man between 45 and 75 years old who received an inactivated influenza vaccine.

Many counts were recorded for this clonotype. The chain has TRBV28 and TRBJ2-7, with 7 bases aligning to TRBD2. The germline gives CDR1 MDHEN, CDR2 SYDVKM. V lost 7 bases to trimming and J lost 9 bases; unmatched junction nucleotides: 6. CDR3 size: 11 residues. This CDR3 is CASMGGWAQYF. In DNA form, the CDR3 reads TGTGCCAGCATGGGAGGGTGGGCGCAGTACTTC.

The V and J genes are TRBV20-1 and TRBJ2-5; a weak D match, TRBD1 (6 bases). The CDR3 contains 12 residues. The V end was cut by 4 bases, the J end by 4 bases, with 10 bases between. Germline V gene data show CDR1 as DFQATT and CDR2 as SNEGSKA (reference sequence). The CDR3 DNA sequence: TGCAGTGCTAAGGCAGGGGTAGAGACCCAGTACTTC. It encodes CSAKAGVETQYF.

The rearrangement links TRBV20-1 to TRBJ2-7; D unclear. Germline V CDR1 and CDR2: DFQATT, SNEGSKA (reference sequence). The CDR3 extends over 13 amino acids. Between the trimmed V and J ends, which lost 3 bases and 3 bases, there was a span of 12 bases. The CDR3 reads CSARVPRIYEQYF. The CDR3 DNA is TGCAGTGCTAGGGTTCCACGGATCTACGAGCAGTACTTC.